This is a list of T cell receptor beta chains from one sample in a study of T cell responses to AZD1222 COVID-19 vaccine. TCRdb's table, derived via immunoSEQ multiplex PCR, lists solely in-frame clones and lacks some. Among more than 95,000 clones listed, roughly 92% were seen once. Sequencing was performed on peripheral blood, taken on day 0 of AZD1222 vaccination. The receptors shown here come from an adult in good health. Each CDR3 is given with its conserved first and last residue. Each record gives: clone size, D gene, V gene, J gene, CDR3 protein, CDR3 DNA. D genes are given only for firm matches. Clone size is not always given. Where it is, it says once, few, many or a class for expanded clones.

size: -; D: -; V: TRBV19; J: TRBJ2-1; CDR3: CASRRPGTNYNEQFF; DNA: TGTGCCAGTAGGCGTCCCGGGACCAACTACAATGAGCAGTTCTTC
size: once; D: TRBD2; V: TRBV9; J: TRBJ2-1; CDR3: CASSVETSGYNEQFF; DNA: TGTGCCAGCAGCGTAGAAACTAGCGGTTACAATGAGCAGTTCTTC
size: -; D: -; V: TRBV27; J: TRBJ1-6; CDR3: CASSLKGRDSPLHF; DNA: TGTGCCAGCAGTTTAAAGGGTAGAGATTCACCCCTCCACTTT
size: -; D: -; V: TRBV5-4; J: TRBJ2-3; CDR3: CASSLGGAATDTQYF; DNA: TGTGCCAGCAGCTTAGGGGGGGCTGCCACAGATACGCAGTATTTT
size: -; D: TRBD1; V: TRBV30; J: TRBJ1-4; CDR3: CAWSVFGTGTEKLFF; DNA: TGTGCCTGGAGTGTGTTTGGGACAGGGACCGAAAAACTGTTTTTT
size: -; D: TRBD2; V: TRBV3-1/TRBV3-2; J: TRBJ2-7; CDR3: CASSQTGLAYEQYF; DNA: TGTGCCAGCAGCCAAACGGGACTAGCTTACGAGCAGTACTTC
size: -; D: -; V: TRBV5-1; J: TRBJ1-5; CDR3: CASSLSGGNQPQHF; DNA: TGCGCCAGCAGCTTGTCAGGGGGCAATCAGCCCCAGCATTTT
size: -; D: -; V: TRBV5-4; J: TRBJ2-3; CDR3: CASSGGSGRVSTDTQYF; DNA: TGTGCCAGCAGCGGGGGGTCAGGACGAGTAAGCACAGATACGCAGTATTTT
size: -; D: -; V: TRBV27; J: TRBJ2-5; CDR3: CASLSHREETQYF; DNA: TGTGCCAGCCTTAGCCACAGAGAAGAGACCCAGTACTTC
size: -; D: TRBD2; V: TRBV10-2; J: TRBJ2-7; CDR3: CASLGTSGGYEQYF; DNA: TGCGCCAGCCTCGGGACTAGCGGGGGCTACGAGCAGTACTTC
size: -; D: -; V: TRBV27; J: TRBJ2-1; CDR3: CASSLWGREQFF; DNA: TGTGCCAGCAGTTTATGGGGGAGGGAGCAGTTCTTC
size: -; D: TRBD2; V: TRBV11-2; J: TRBJ2-5; CDR3: CASSLPGRHETQYF; DNA: TGTGCCAGCAGCTTACCCGGGAGGCACGAGACCCAGTACTTC
size: -; D: -; V: TRBV7-2; J: TRBJ2-7; CDR3: CASSVRGWEKQYF; DNA: TGTGCCAGCAGCGTAAGGGGGTGGGAGAAGCAGTACTTC
size: -; D: TRBD2; V: TRBV5-4; J: TRBJ2-2; CDR3: CASRPLSSGMDTGELFF; DNA: TGTGCCAGCAGGCCTCTCTCTAGCGGGATGGACACCGGGGAGCTGTTTTTT
size: -; D: -; V: TRBV19; J: TRBJ1-2; CDR3: CAAQQEDNYGYTF; DNA: TGTGCCGCACAGCAGGAGGACAACTATGGCTACACCTTC
size: -; D: TRBD2; V: TRBV6-5; J: TRBJ2-5; CDR3: CASSPGRAWETQYF; DNA: TGTGCCAGCAGCCCAGGGAGGGCCTGGGAGACCCAGTACTTC
size: once; D: -; V: TRBV28; J: TRBJ1-2; CDR3: CASSLGTDEGYTF; DNA: TGTGCCAGCAGTTTAGGAACGGACGAGGGCTACACCTTC
size: -; D: -; V: TRBV25-1; J: TRBJ1-1; CDR3: CASSPGTNTEAFF; DNA: TGTGCCAGCAGCCCGGGTACGAACACTGAAGCTTTCTTT
size: -; D: -; V: TRBV7-3; J: TRBJ1-1; CDR3: CASSQQGNTEAFF; DNA: TGTGCCAGCAGTCAACAAGGGAATACTGAAGCTTTCTTT
size: -; D: -; V: TRBV6-2/TRBV6-3; J: TRBJ1-1; CDR3: CASSRLGFRGSNTEAFF; DNA: TGTGCCAGCAGCCGACTTGGGTTTAGGGGGTCGAACACTGAAGCTTTCTTT
size: -; D: TRBD2; V: TRBV24-1; J: TRBJ2-1; CDR3: CATRGTSGNNEQFF; DNA: TGTGCCACCAGGGGGACTAGCGGGAACAATGAGCAGTTCTTC
size: -; D: TRBD1; V: TRBV9; J: TRBJ2-5; CDR3: CASSVGTDRWPQQETQYF; DNA: TGTGCCAGCAGCGTAGGTACGGACAGGTGGCCCCAACAAGAGACCCAGTACTTC
size: -; D: -; V: TRBV3-1/TRBV3-2; J: TRBJ2-4; CDR3: CASSQDSIGIQYF; DNA: TGTGCCAGCAGCCAAGATTCGATTGGCATTCAGTACTTC
size: -; D: TRBD1; V: TRBV9; J: TRBJ2-1; CDR3: CASSVMGTAYNEQFF; DNA: TGTGCCAGCAGCGTAATGGGGACAGCTTACAATGAGCAGTTCTTC
size: -; D: -; V: TRBV4-2; J: TRBJ2-1; CDR3: CASSHVGVNNEQFF; DNA: TGTGCCAGCAGCCATGTCGGGGTCAACAATGAGCAGTTCTTC
size: -; D: -; V: TRBV5-5; J: TRBJ1-5; CDR3: CASSSGTLSGNQPQHF; DNA: TGTGCCAGCAGCTCAGGGACACTTTCGGGGAATCAGCCCCAGCATTTT
size: -; D: -; V: TRBV2; J: TRBJ2-6; CDR3: CASSELPDSGANVLTF; DNA: TGTGCCAGCAGTGAATTGCCCGACTCTGGGGCCAACGTCCTGACTTTC
size: -; D: TRBD2; V: TRBV5-1; J: TRBJ2-7; CDR3: CASSLGGSGSYEQYF; DNA: TGCGCCAGCAGCCTGGGGGGGAGCGGGAGTTACGAGCAGTACTTC
size: -; D: TRBD1; V: TRBV5-1; J: TRBJ2-5; CDR3: CASSKRQGLQETQYF; DNA: TGCGCCAGCAGCAAAAGACAGGGTTTACAAGAGACCCAGTACTTC
size: -; D: -; V: TRBV18; J: TRBJ1-2; CDR3: CASSPGENNGYTF; DNA: TGTGCCAGCTCCCCAGGGGAGAATAATGGCTACACCTTC
size: -; D: -; V: TRBV4-1; J: TRBJ1-5; CDR3: CASSQAVMNQPQHF; DNA: TGCGCCAGCAGCCAAGCAGTCATGAATCAGCCCCAGCATTTT
size: -; D: -; V: TRBV2; J: TRBJ2-7; CDR3: CASSMSHAYEQYF; DNA: TGTGCCAGCAGCATGTCCCATGCCTACGAGCAGTACTTC
size: -; D: TRBD1; V: TRBV7-9; J: TRBJ2-7; CDR3: CASSLRDRVYEQYF; DNA: TGTGCCAGCAGCCTCCGGGACAGAGTATACGAGCAGTACTTC
size: -; D: -; V: TRBV9; J: TRBJ1-6; CDR3: CASSVAGNSPLHF; DNA: TGTGCCAGCAGCGTAGCTGGGAATTCACCCCTCCACTTT
size: -; D: TRBD2; V: TRBV29-1; J: TRBJ2-5; CDR3: CSVEGGGETQYF; DNA: TGCAGCGTTGAGGGCGGGGGGGAGACCCAGTACTTC
size: -; D: TRBD1; V: TRBV18; J: TRBJ1-6; CDR3: CASSFDRGYNSPLHF; DNA: TGTGCCAGCTCATTCGACAGGGGGTATAATTCACCCCTCCACTTT
size: -; D: -; V: TRBV6-1; J: TRBJ1-4; CDR3: CASSEIPGENEKLFF; DNA: TGTGCCAGCAGTGAGATCCCGGGGGAGAATGAAAAACTGTTTTTT
size: -; D: TRBD1; V: TRBV6-6; J: TRBJ1-3; CDR3: CASSPGTAGNTIYF; DNA: TGTGCCAGCAGTCCGGGGACAGCTGGAAACACCATATATTTT
size: -; D: -; V: TRBV2; J: TRBJ2-5; CDR3: CASSEQGRETQYF; DNA: TGTGCCAGCAGTGAACAGGGTCGGGAGACCCAGTACTTC
size: -; D: TRBD2; V: TRBV27; J: TRBJ2-6; CDR3: CASSRAGLSGANVLTF; DNA: TGTGCCAGCAGCCGAGCGGGACTCTCTGGGGCCAACGTCCTGACTTTC
size: -; D: TRBD2; V: TRBV14; J: TRBJ2-1; CDR3: CASSPLAGGNEQFF; DNA: TGTGCCAGCAGCCCTCTAGCGGGTGGGAATGAGCAGTTCTTC
size: -; D: -; V: TRBV18; J: TRBJ2-2; CDR3: CATPRTSATGELFF; DNA: TGTGCCACCCCGCGGACCAGTGCCACCGGGGAGCTGTTTTTT
size: once; D: TRBD1; V: TRBV5-6; J: TRBJ2-7; CDR3: CASSGQGRYEQYF; DNA: TGTGCCAGCAGCGGACAGGGTCGGTACGAGCAGTACTTC
size: -; D: -; V: TRBV6-4; J: TRBJ1-2; CDR3: CASSETPGNYGYTF; DNA: TGTGCCAGCAGTGAAACCCCAGGGAACTATGGCTACACCTTC
size: -; D: -; V: TRBV6-5; J: TRBJ2-7; CDR3: CASTGSYEQYF; DNA: TGTGCCAGCACGGGCTCCTACGAGCAGTACTTC
size: -; D: -; V: TRBV27; J: TRBJ1-1; CDR3: CASSATGNTEAFF; DNA: TGTGCCAGCAGTGCCACCGGGAACACTGAAGCTTTCTTT